This paragraph covers one TCR beta chain sequence. The data originate from a study of blood T cell repertoires in COVID-19. Across the whole study: Acute and convalescent COVID-19 samples came from the United States, Italy and Spain. PBMCs, B-cell-depleted T cells, or T cells provided the cDNA or gDNA that made up the material.

Germline loops: CDR1 MNHEY, CDR2 SVGAGI. The CDR3 is 15 amino acids. Trimming pared 4 bases from V and 0 bases from J, leaving 12 bases between. In the original analysis: Amplification from reference gene primers served as the basis for estimated nucleated cell counts. Profiled with immunoSEQ multiplex PCR; TCRdb holds only in-frame clones, not every one. V and J calls and clone size are given by that table; D and trimming were obtained from the DNA. Found here are some 120,000 clones, about 90% of them singletons; the top ten hold around 3.4%. Material: peripheral blood. The chain uses TRBV6-5 and TRBJ1-1; tentatively, D is TRBD1 (5 bases). The receptor was derived from an older woman with acute or convalescent COVID-19. In DNA, the CDR3 is TGTGCCAGCAGTTCCCCCACAGGAATGAACACTGAAGCTTTCTTT. Protein product: CASSSPTGMNTEAFF.